Presented here are 12 T cell receptor beta chains from one specimen sequenced in a study of T cell changes during pregnancy in multiple sclerosis. Profiled with immunoSEQ multiplex PCR; TCRdb holds only in-frame clones, not every one. The table includes over 80,000 clones, just over 90% detected once. The input for sequencing was peripheral blood, taken in the third trimester of pregnancy. The receptor source for this set is a female donor in good health, enrolled as a control in a pregnancy study.

This sequence joins TRBV4-2 and TRBJ1-2; a possible D gene is TRBD1 (6 bases). Trimming took off 0 bases at V and 0 bases at J, with 17 bases between the two ends. Germline-derived CDR1 and CDR2 are LGHNA and YNFKEQ. CDR3 length: 18 amino acids. The CDR3 spells CASSQDYRGQIANYGYTF. CDR3 in DNA: TGTGCCAGCAGCCAAGACTATCGAGGACAGATAGCTAACTATGGCTACACCTTC.

This clone was observed a few times. CDR3 residues: CASSPTKGDTEAFF. The CDR3 DNA reads as TGTGCCAGCTCACCGACCAAGGGAGACACTGAAGCTTTCTTT. This sequence joins TRBV18 and TRBJ1-1; no firm D call. V shed 3 bases and J shed 3 bases, with 11 bases lying between them. CDR1 is KGHSH, CDR2 LQKENI, per germline. This CDR3 has 14 amino acids.

The chain joins TRBV15 to TRBJ2-7; D unclear. CDR1 and CDR2 (germline): LNHNV, YYDKDF (reference sequence). V was trimmed by 1 base and J by 3 bases, leaving 7 bases between them. The length of the CDR3 is 13 residues. CDR3 sequence: CATSRVTYYEQYF. CDR3 nucleotides: TGTGCCACCAGCAGAGTCACTTACTACGAGCAGTACTTC.

This chain connects TRBV5-1 to TRBJ2-4; a weak D match, TRBD2 (6 bases). The CDR3 extends over 15 amino acids. Germline-derived CDR1 and CDR2 are SGHRS and YFSETQ. V dropped 3 bases and J dropped 5 bases, with 15 bases sitting between them. CDR3 nucleotide sequence: TGCGCCAGCAGCTGGAGCGGGCCGAAGGAAAACATTCAGTACTTC. It specifies CASSWSGPKENIQYF. Full variable domain (missing parts from reference TRBV5-1 and TRBJ2-4): KAGVTQTPRYLIKTRGQQVTLSCSPISGHRSVSWYQQTPGQGLQFLFEYFSETQRNKGNFPGRFSGRQFSNSRSEMNVSTLELGDSALYLCASSWSGPKENIQYFGAGTRLSVL.

In DNA form, the CDR3 reads TGTGCCAGTAGGCGGACAGGGGGCGCTTCCGGGGAGCTGTTTTTT. Its translation is CASRRTGGASGELFF. This chain joins TRBV19 and TRBJ2-2, with TRBD1 matching over 11 bases. Germline-derived CDR1 and CDR2 are LNHDA and SQIVND (reference sequence). J was trimmed by 6 bases and V by 6 bases; bases with no gene match: 6. The CDR3 totals 15 residues. The full variable domain, rest sourced from reference TRBV19 and TRBJ2-2, is DGGITQSPKYLFRKEGQNVTLSCEQNLNHDAMYWYRQDPGQGLRLIYYSQIVNDFQKGDIAEGYSVSREKKESFPLTVTSAQKNPTAFYLCASRRTGGASGELFFGEGSRLTVL.

This clone was found a few times. The chain combines TRBV18 with TRBJ1-1, with D uncertain. The CDR3 contains 14 residues. V was pared by 3 bases and J by 4 bases, with 12 bases between. The germline V gene encodes CDR1 KGHSH and CDR2 LQKENI. Here the CDR3 DNA reads TGTGCCAGCTCACCGAGGCAATCGGTCACTGAAGCTTTCTTT. The encoded protein is CASSPRQSVTEAFF.

V and J are TRBV18 and TRBJ1-1; 8 bases are a match to TRBD1. This CDR3 comprises 15 residues. Per the germline V gene, CDR1 is KGHSH and CDR2 is LQKENI. V was clipped by 2 bases and J by 1 base; unmatched bases: 3. The CDR3 loop reads CASSPTGTGNTEAFF. The CDR3 coding sequence is TGTGCCAGCTCACCAACGGGGACAGGGAACACTGAAGCTTTCTTT.

The chain couples TRBV7-8 to TRBJ1-1; D gene ambiguous. The CDR3 is 15 residues long. Germline CDR1 and CDR2: SGHVS and FQNEAQ. Trimming left V 5 bases short and J 7 bases short, with 20 bases between. CDR3 sequence reads: CASSVRGVGSDEAFF. In DNA, the CDR3 is TGTGCCAGCAGCGTTCGGGGAGTGGGGAGTGATGAAGCTTTCTTT. The variable domain in full, with the rest retrieved from reference TRBV7-8 and TRBJ1-1, is GAGVSQSPRYKVAKRGQDVALRCDPISGHVSLFWYQQALGQGPEFLTYFQNEAQLDKSGLPSDRFFAERPEGSVSTLKIQRTQQEDSAVYLCASSVRGVGSDEAFFGQGTRLTVV.

V gene TRBV5-4 combines with J gene TRBJ2-7; 11 nucleotides agree with TRBD1. The CDR3 is made up of 16 amino acids. Germline V lookup: CDR1 SGHNT, CDR2 YYREEE (reference sequence). V trimming: 0 bases; J trimming: 5 bases; junction bases outside the gene matches: 7. The CDR3 reads CASSLGDRGFFDEQYF. The CDR3 DNA is TGTGCCAGCAGCTTGGGGGACAGGGGGTTTTTCGACGAGCAGTACTTC.

The rearrangement uses TRBV7-9 and TRBJ2-1, with 10 nucleotides matching TRBD2. Germline-derived CDR1 and CDR2 are SEHNR and FQNEAQ (reference sequence). V shed 5 bases and J 8 bases; nucleotides not matched to a gene: 9. This CDR3 spans 15 amino acids. The CDR3 spells CASSGSSGRIDEQFF. As DNA, the CDR3 is TGTGCCAGCAGCGGATCTAGCGGGAGAATCGATGAGCAGTTCTTC.

V and J are TRBV18 and TRBJ2-7; D perhaps matches TRBD2 (5 bases). The V end was cut by 3 bases, the J end by 5 bases, with 8 bases between. CDR1 is KGHSH, CDR2 LQKENI, per germline. The CDR3 runs to 12 residues. The CDR3 sequence is CASSPLGDEQYF. The CDR3 DNA reads TGTGCCAGCTCACCCCTGGGAGACGAGCAGTACTTC.

The chain carries TRBV6-5 and TRBJ2-1; possibly TRBD2 for D (5 bases). Germline values: CDR1 MNHEY, CDR2 SVGAGI. The germline V and J ends were trimmed by 6 bases and 2 bases, with 14 bases remaining between them. CDR3 length equals 15 residues. The CDR3, as DNA: TGTGCCAGCAGACCTGGGAGTCCACCCTACAATGAGCAGTTCTTC. Its translation is CASRPGSPPYNEQFF.